Here is one T cell receptor beta chain with its context. Its antigen remains unidentified. The data derive from a study of cytomegalovirus exposure and HLA in healthy donors. Germline CDR1 PRHDT, CDR2 FYEKMQ (reference sequence). The CDR3 is 20 residues long. V dropped 1 base and J dropped 2; count of bases not matched to a gene: 11. It was with 60 Vbeta and 13 Jbeta primers that the PCR ran. In the original processing: Later reanalysis found around 84 million unique TCR beta chains, 9 million to 12 million of them shared. Generated by immunoSEQ multiplex PCR, the TCRdb table keeps only in-frame clones and is missing some. V, J and clone size derive from that table, while D and trimming were established from the DNA sequence. The ten top clones account for 0.79%, within a sample of 150,000 to 200,000 clones. General study points: Later analysis demonstrated an association between a missense DCLRE1C variant and TCR beta V- and J-gene trimming. Fewer N-insertions than the roughly 670-donor mean were reportedly shown by an Asian-associated ancestry cluster in a later analysis. Later on, an analysis showed TCR association rates differing by HLA locus, with DRB1 the most and HLA-C the fewest.

Sample: PBMCs. The TCR sequence derives from a woman younger than 35 in good health and CMV-seropositive. The J gene is TRBJ2-2, the V gene TRBV13, with 12 bases fitting TRBD2. The CDR3 DNA reads TGTGCCAGCAGCTTAGTCTCAATACTAGCGGGAGGTGGTAACACCGGGGAGCTGTTTTTT. Amino acids: CASSLVSILAGGGNTGELFF. The full variable domain, in which reference TRBV13 and TRBJ2-2 provide the parts outside the CDR3, is AAGVIQSPRHLIKEKRETATLKCYPIPRHDTVYWYQQGPGQDPQFLISFYEKMQSDKGSIPDRFSAQQFSDYHSELNMSSLELGDSALYFCASSLVSILAGGGNTGELFFGEGSRLTVL.